This passage covers 13 T cell receptor beta chains from one sample sequenced in a study of CD8 T cells in Susac syndrome. After extraction with the RNeasy kit, about 0.5 to 1 ug of the RNA was reverse transcribed using random hexamers. TCRdb redid the calling of the immunoSEQ multiplex PCR reads with MiXCR, one entry per CDR3 protein. Among approximately 120,000 distinct CDR3 sequences listed, 90% to 95% were seen once. The source material was CD8+ T cells from PBMCs. All receptors derive from a human donor with multiple sclerosis.

This rearrangement joins TRBV28 to TRBJ1-6; weak D call: TRBD1 (5 bases). V lost 8 bases and J 8 bases, leaving 16 bases between the germline ends. Germline V gives CDR1 MDHEN, CDR2 SYDVKM. The CDR3 consists of 14 residues. The chain's CDR3 is CASRTGGSDSPLHF. Here the CDR3 DNA reads TGTGCCAGCCGCACTGGGGGTTCGGATTCACCCCTCCACTTT.

The J gene is TRBJ2-7, the V gene TRBV28; 8 nucleotides align to TRBD1. This CDR3 contains 14 residues. Germline values: CDR1 MDHEN, CDR2 SYDVKM. The V gene end was trimmed by 5 bases and the J gene end by 1 base; junction bases not matched to a gene: 4. The DNA of the CDR3 is TGTGCCAGCAGTACCGGACAGGGATCCTACGAGCAGTACTTC. Its protein is CASSTGQGSYEQYF.

The rearrangement joins TRBV27 to TRBJ2-7; weak D call: TRBD2 (7 bases). Germline CDR1 reads MNHEY; CDR2 reads SMNVEV (reference sequence). The V end lost 5 bases, the J end lost 3 bases, and 20 bases lay between the germline ends. CDR3 length: 16 amino acids. The CDR3 spells CASSTWGGGADYEQYF. For the CDR3, the DNA is TGTGCCAGCAGTACCTGGGGAGGGGGAGCCGACTACGAGCAGTACTTC.

The chain carries TRBV2 and TRBJ1-2; D gene uncertain. The germline V gene encodes CDR1 SNHLY and CDR2 FYNNEI. CDR3 length equals 10 residues. V was trimmed by 3 bases and J by 10 bases, leaving 6 bases between them. In DNA, the CDR3 is TGTGCCAGCAGTGATGAAGACTACACCTTC. This encodes CASSDEDYTF. The whole variable domain, remainder taken from reference TRBV2 and TRBJ1-2, is EPEVTQTPSHQVTQMGQEVILRCVPISNHLYFYWYRQILGQKVEFLVSFYNNEISEKSEIFDDQFSVERPDGSNFTLKIRSTKLEDSAMYFCASSDEDYTFGSGTRLTVV.

The V and J genes are TRBV12-3 or TRBV12-4 and TRBJ2-2; D is uncertain. The CDR3 spans 15 residues. The V end lost 5 bases, the J end lost 4 bases, and 14 bases lay between the germline ends. In nucleotides, the CDR3 is TGTGCCAGCAGTCCTCTCACGTTTGCCACCGGGGAGCTGTTTTTT. This sequence encodes CASSPLTFATGELFF.

This clonotype was found a few times. The gene calls are TRBV3-1 and TRBJ2-7; TRBD1 matches 10 bases. This CDR3 is built from 15 residues. V lost 6 bases, J lost 0 bases, and 5 bases stayed unmatched. The germline gives CDR1 LGHDT, CDR2 YNNKEL (reference sequence). For the CDR3, the DNA is TGTGCCAGCAGTCCCGGGACAGGGGTCTCCTACGAGCAGTACGTC. Translated, it gives CASSPGTGVSYEQYV.

In DNA, the CDR3 is TGCGCCAGCAGCCAAGATTTAGGGGGGACTAACGAGCAGTACTTC. Protein sequence: CASSQDLGGTNEQYF. J is TRBJ2-7 and V is TRBV4-1; tentative D call: TRBD2 (7 bases). Trimming removed 0 bases at V and 5 bases at J, with 14 bases between. This CDR3 has 15 amino acids. Germline V CDR1 and CDR2: MGHRA, YSYEKL.

The V call is TRBV12-3 or TRBV12-4, the J call TRBJ1-3, with D possibly matching TRBD1 (5 bases). The CDR3 has 14 residues. The germline V and J ends were trimmed by 6 bases and 4 bases, with 13 bases remaining between them. The CDR3 sequence: CASRVRGRGNTIYF. The CDR3 region has the DNA TGTGCCAGCAGGGTACGGGGCCGCGGAAACACCATATATTTT.

In this sample, this clonotype turned up once. The rearrangement uses TRBV7-9 and TRBJ2-1, with a weak D call TRBD1 (5 bases). The ends were cut back, 5 bases at V and 0 bases at J, with 11 bases in the middle. The CDR3 totals 15 residues. The V gene's germline CDR1 is SEHNR and CDR2 FQNEAQ (reference sequence). This CDR3 is CASSPGHRSYNEQFF. CDR3 nucleotide sequence: TGTGCCAGCAGCCCTGGACACCGCTCCTACAATGAGCAGTTCTTC.

This chain connects TRBV10-3 to TRBJ2-2; 8 nucleotides line up with TRBD2. V shed 5 bases, J shed 3 bases, and the junction held 8 bases outside the gene matches. CDR3 length: 16 residues. Per germline, CDR1 ENHRY and CDR2 SYGVKD. CDR3 residues: CAISLAGRRDTGELFF. CDR3 sequence (DNA): TGTGCCATCAGTTTAGCGGGGCGCCGGGACACCGGGGAGCTGTTTTTT.

This clonotype was seen a handful of times. The chain employs TRBV7-9 and TRBJ2-7, with TRBD2 matching 7 bases. This CDR3 has 13 residues. Germline V lookup: CDR1 SEHNR, CDR2 FQNEAQ (reference sequence). The V segment lost 4 bases and the J segment 3 bases; nucleotides outside the gene matches: 3. DNA for the CDR3: TGTGCCAGCAGCTCCCGGACTAGCTACGAGCAGTACTTC. Translation: CASSSRTSYEQYF.

The gene calls are TRBV5-1 and TRBJ1-2; TRBD1 matches 7 bases. Per germline, CDR1 SGHRS and CDR2 YFSETQ. This CDR3 has 15 residues. With V trimmed by 3 bases and J by 7 bases, 12 bases remained unmatched. The CDR3 sequence: CASSSTGFSQGGYTF. DNA for the CDR3: TGCGCCAGCAGCTCGACAGGGTTTTCACAAGGTGGCTACACCTTC.

The chain joins TRBV4-1 to TRBJ2-1; 9 bases are shared with TRBD2. This CDR3 spans 17 amino acids. Germline lookup yields CDR1 MGHRA and CDR2 YSYEKL. V was clipped by 0 bases and J by 2 bases; unmatched bases: 5. The CDR3 DNA reads as TGCGCCAGCAGCCAAGATCCGGTAGCGGGGGCCTACAATGAGCAGTTCTTC. Its protein product is CASSQDPVAGAYNEQFF.